Listed here is a single TCR beta chain. The data stem from a study of blood T cell repertoires in COVID-19. V dropped 4 bases and J dropped 1 base, with 14 bases sitting between them. Germline-derived CDR1 and CDR2 are SNHLY and FYNNEI. The CDR3 is 16 amino acids. In the study's own analysis: Reference gene primer amplification in the assay estimated nucleated cell counts. The method was immunoSEQ multiplex PCR; TCRdb's version includes in-frame clones alone and lacks a portion of them. V, J and clone size derive from that table, while D and trimming were established from the DNA sequence. Here the sample spans fewer than 250,000 clones, about four fifths being singletons.

The J gene is TRBJ1-5, the V gene TRBV2; the D gene is possibly TRBD1 (5 bases). Sequenced material: peripheral blood. This TCR came from a woman aged 40-49 years with active or convalescent COVID-19. CDR3 DNA sequence: TGTGCCAGCAGTGTAAGGGGAGGAGGGAGCAATCAGCCCCAGCATTTT. Its translation: CASSVRGGGSNQPQHF.